A single sample is the source of the 26 T cell receptor beta chains below, sequenced in a study of identical twins. TCRdb analysed the 5' RACE reads with MiXCR anew, one entry per CDR3 protein. The sample has 640,000 or so distinct CDR3 sequences, roughly 6% seen once. The sample was naive T cells sorted from blood. These TCRs come from a man younger than 35 in good health.

This clonotype was recorded at least ten times. The rearrangement joins TRBV10-3 to TRBJ1-1; 7 nucleotides line up with TRBD1. CDR1 ENHRY and CDR2 SYGVKD come from the germline V gene. The CDR3 spans 14 residues. V trimming: 4 bases; J trimming: 0 bases; junction bases outside the gene matches: 2. In DNA form, the CDR3 reads TGTGCCATCAGTGTGGGGACAGTGAACACTGAAGCTTTCTTT. It is translated as CAISVGTVNTEAFF.

The gene calls are TRBV10-2 and TRBJ2-2, with 9 bases aligning to TRBD1. Germline trimming cut 4 bases from V and 5 bases from J; bases unmatched to any gene: 2. Germline V gene data show CDR1 as WSHSY and CDR2 as SAAADI. CDR3 length: 14 residues. The CDR3 sequence: CASSGTGVTGELFF. In DNA form, the CDR3 reads TGCGCCAGCAGTGGGACAGGGGTTACCGGGGAGCTGTTTTTT.

The J gene is TRBJ1-1, the V gene TRBV5-1; TRBD1 matches at 9 bases. This CDR3 has 14 amino acids. Looked up from germline, CDR1 is SGHRS and CDR2 is YFSETQ. The V and J ends lost 0 bases and 6 bases, in that order; junction bases with no gene match: 3. The CDR3: CASSLDGTGSEAFF. The CDR3 DNA sequence: TGCGCCAGCAGCTTGGACGGGACAGGGTCTGAAGCTTTCTTT. Full variable domain (outside the CDR3, taken from reference TRBV5-1 and TRBJ1-1): KAGVTQTPRYLIKTRGQQVTLSCSPISGHRSVSWYQQTPGQGLQFLFEYFSETQRNKGNFPGRFSGRQFSNSRSEMNVSTLELGDSALYLCASSLDGTGSEAFFGQGTRLTVV.

This clonotype has a handful of counts. The rearrangement uses TRBV2 and TRBJ2-3; 13 nucleotides match TRBD2. Trimming cost V 8 bases and J 3 bases; bases outside gene matches: 11. There are 17 residues in the CDR3. Germline V gene lookup returns CDR1 SNHLY and CDR2 FYNNEI. The CDR3 sequence: CASSGLAGVGFTDTQYF. CDR3 nucleotides: TGTGCCAGCTCAGGACTAGCGGGAGTGGGATTTACAGATACGCAGTATTTT. The full variable domain, rest sourced from reference TRBV2 and TRBJ2-3, is EPEVTQTPSHQVTQMGQEVILRCVPISNHLYFYWYRQILGQKVEFLVSFYNNEISEKSEIFDDQFSVERPDGSNFTLKIRSTKLEDSAMYFCASSGLAGVGFTDTQYFGPGTRLTVL.

This clonotype has ten or more counts. The J gene is TRBJ1-2, the V gene TRBV12-3 or TRBV12-4, with D uncertain. Trimming took off 2 bases at V and 9 bases at J, with 7 bases between the two ends. This CDR3 region has 11 residues. The CDR3 nucleotides read TGTGCCAGCAGTTTACCGGGAAGCTACACCTTC. This encodes CASSLPGSYTF.

This clonotype was picked up many times. The chain joins TRBV5-1 to TRBJ2-3; D possibly corresponds to TRBD1 (5 bases). From germline, CDR1 is SGHRS and CDR2 YFSETQ. The CDR3 is 16 amino acids. The germline V and J ends were trimmed by 2 bases and 5 bases, with 18 bases remaining between them. The CDR3 DNA reads TGCGCCAGCAGCTTTTCCCCCCGGGTAGGGGAAGATACGCAGTATTTT. Protein product: CASSFSPRVGEDTQYF. Using reference TRBV5-1 and TRBJ2-3 for the parts outside the CDR3, the full variable domain is KAGVTQTPRYLIKTRGQQVTLSCSPISGHRSVSWYQQTPGQGLQFLFEYFSETQRNKGNFPGRFSGRQFSNSRSEMNVSTLELGDSALYLCASSFSPRVGEDTQYFGPGTRLTVL.

This clonotype was seen ten or more times. The V call is TRBV20-1, the J call TRBJ2-1; possibly TRBD2 for D (6 bases). The V gene lost 6 bases and the J gene lost 6 bases, with 21 bases spanning the gap. The CDR3 has 15 residues. In germline, CDR1 is DFQATT, CDR2 SNEGSKA (reference sequence). CDR3 sequence reads: CSADGSPGVSNEQFF. CDR3 in DNA: TGCAGTGCGGACGGGAGCCCTGGCGTCTCCAATGAGCAGTTCTTC.

This clonotype has a count of ten or more. The rearrangement uses TRBV25-1 and TRBJ1-1, with D possibly being TRBD1 (5 bases). The CDR3 is made up of 13 amino acids. Trimming took 9 bases from V and 5 from J, leaving 16 bases between them. Germline V gene data show CDR1 as MGHDK and CDR2 as SYGVNS. CDR3 residues: CASLRVEGTEAFF. The CDR3 coding sequence is TGTGCCAGTCTCAGGGTGGAAGGTACTGAAGCTTTCTTT.

This clonotype was observed a few times. This sequence joins TRBV28 and TRBJ2-7; TRBD2 matches at 8 bases. Trimming cost V 6 bases and J 3 bases; bases outside gene matches: 10. This CDR3 contains 15 residues. Germline CDR1 reads MDHEN; CDR2 reads SYDVKM. The CDR3 loop reads CASRNGRESFYEQYF. Written as DNA, the CDR3 is TGTGCCAGCAGAAACGGGAGGGAATCTTTCTACGAGCAGTACTTC.

The chain carries TRBV9 and TRBJ2-7, with 9 bases fitting TRBD2. CDR1 is SGDLS, CDR2 YYNGEE, per germline. The length of the CDR3 is 15 residues. Unmatched junction bases numbered 5, after V lost 0 bases and J lost 4 bases. The CDR3 sequence is CASSVGGGRDYEQYF. The CDR3 DNA reads as TGTGCCAGCAGCGTAGGAGGCGGGAGGGATTACGAGCAGTACTTC. Full variable domain (outside the CDR3, taken from reference TRBV9 and TRBJ2-7): DSGVTQTPKHLITATGQRVTLRCSPRSGDLSVYWYQQSLDQGLQFLIQYYNGEERAKGNILERFSAQQFPDLHSELNLSSLELGDSALYFCASSVGGGRDYEQYFGPGTRLTVT.

This clonotype has a count of ten or more. This chain uses TRBV12-3 or TRBV12-4 with TRBJ2-7, with D perhaps TRBD1 or TRBD2 (6 bases each). Deletions cut 2 bases from V and 2 bases from J, with 13 bases between. There are 15 residues in the CDR3. The chain's CDR3 is CASSLIGGQAYEQYF. The CDR3 bases are TGTGCCAGCAGTTTAATAGGGGGGCAGGCCTACGAGCAGTACTTC.

The sample holds a few counts of this clonotype. V gene TRBV9 combines with J gene TRBJ1-1, with D possibly matching TRBD1 (6 bases). V dropped 4 bases and J dropped 3 bases, with 16 bases sitting between them. The CDR3 is made up of 15 amino acids. Germline V gives CDR1 SGDLS, CDR2 YYNGEE. As DNA, the CDR3 is TGTGCCAGCAGCCCGCGGGGGAAGGGGGACACTGAAGCTTTCTTT. Its protein product is CASSPRGKGDTEAFF.

This clonotype showed up many times. The chain links TRBV10-2 to TRBJ2-1, with a possible D match to TRBD2 (6 bases). Germline CDR1 reads WSHSY; CDR2 reads SAAADI. The CDR3 is made up of 14 amino acids. V lost 6 bases and J lost 4, with 13 bases in between. The CDR3 nucleotides read TGCGCCAGCAGCGCTAGCGCAAGTTACAATGAGCAGTTCTTC. This translates into CASSASASYNEQFF.

The rearrangement uses TRBV6-2 or TRBV6-3 and TRBJ2-2; 12 positions match TRBD2. Germline CDR1 and CDR2: MNHEY and SVGEGT. This CDR3 has 19 amino acids. The V gene end was trimmed by 1 base and the J gene end by 7 bases; junction bases not matched to a gene: 13. The CDR3: CASSYFSSGRAFLGGELFF. The CDR3 DNA sequence: TGTGCCAGCAGTTACTTTTCTAGCGGGAGGGCCTTCCTAGGCGGGGAGCTGTTTTTT.

This clonotype was recorded many times. The J gene is TRBJ2-5, the V gene TRBV11-2; 13 nucleotides agree with TRBD2. Per germline, CDR1 SGHAT and CDR2 FQNNGV. V was clipped by 1 base and J by 4 bases; unmatched bases: 9. The CDR3 spans 18 residues. The CDR3 protein is CASSLVTSGRGSGETQYF. Here the CDR3 DNA reads TGTGCCAGCAGCTTAGTAACTAGCGGGAGGGGAAGTGGAGAGACCCAGTACTTC.

The V call is TRBV27, the J call TRBJ2-1; D is uncertain. The CDR3 sequence is 13 residues long. V shed 1 base and J shed 5 bases, with 6 bases lying between them. CDR1 and CDR2 from the germline V gene are MNHEY and SMNVEV (reference sequence). CDR3 region: CASSLWQNNEQFF. CDR3 DNA sequence: TGTGCCAGCAGTTTATGGCAGAACAATGAGCAGTTCTTC.

This clonotype has a handful of counts. The chain recombines TRBV2 with TRBJ2-7; D not certain. CDR3 length: 16 residues. The germline gives CDR1 SNHLY, CDR2 FYNNEI. V lost 2 bases and J lost 0, with 14 bases in between. CDR3 in amino acids: CASSESLDLSSYEQYV. The CDR3 DNA sequence: TGTGCCAGCAGTGAATCCCTAGACTTGAGCTCCTACGAGCAGTACGTC.

This clonotype was found a few times. The chain has TRBV15 and TRBJ2-3; TRBD1 might be the D (5 bases). The length of the CDR3 is 15 residues. The V and J ends lost 5 bases and 1 base respectively, with 13 bases between them. Germline values: CDR1 LNHNV, CDR2 YYDKDF (reference sequence). The CDR3 nucleotides read TGTGCCACCAGCCTTTTTGGGGCGGGCACAGATACGCAGTATTTT. Protein: CATSLFGAGTDTQYF.

This clonotype was found many times. Here the CDR3 reads CASSQAPAGQSTDTQYF. The CDR3 region has the DNA TGCGCCAGCAGCCAAGCCCCAGCAGGGCAGAGCACAGATACGCAGTATTTT. This chain connects TRBV4-3 to TRBJ2-3; D possibly corresponds to TRBD1 (5 bases). Germline CDR1 is LGHNA and CDR2 is YSLEER. The V end was cut by 1 base, the J end by 0 bases, with 14 bases between. The CDR3 loop spans 17 amino acids.

This clonotype was recorded many times. The rearrangement uses TRBV9 and TRBJ1-6; D may be TRBD1 (6 bases). The CDR3 runs to 16 residues. CDR1 and CDR2 (germline): SGDLS, YYNGEE. V gave up 3 bases and J gave up 3 bases, with 13 bases separating them. CDR3 amino acids: CASSATGQNYNSPLHF. In DNA form, the CDR3 reads TGTGCCAGCAGCGCTACAGGACAGAACTATAATTCACCCCTCCACTTT.

This clonotype was picked up many times. The chain carries TRBV29-1 and TRBJ2-1; D ambiguous. The length of the CDR3 is 13 residues. CDR1 SQVTM and CDR2 ANQGSEA come from the germline V gene. V lost 5 bases and J lost 8, with 16 bases in between. CDR3 DNA: TGCAGCGTTCAAGGGTTTGGTACGGATGAGCAGTTCTTC. It is translated as CSVQGFGTDEQFF.

This clonotype was seen at least ten times. The rearrangement links TRBV5-1 to TRBJ1-1, with TRBD1 matching over 9 bases. This CDR3 has 16 residues. V trimming: 2 bases; J trimming: 0 bases; junction bases outside the gene matches: 5. CDR1 is SGHRS and CDR2 is YFSETQ in the germline V gene. The CDR3, as DNA: TGCGCCAGCAGCTTTGGGACAGGGATAATGAACACTGAAGCTTTCTTT. Residues: CASSFGTGIMNTEAFF.

This clonotype was seen many times. The rearrangement links TRBV4-1 to TRBJ2-5; D gene uncertain. CDR1 is MGHRA and CDR2 is YSYEKL in the germline V gene. The CDR3 runs 14 residues. Trimming removed 1 base at V and 0 bases at J, with 6 bases between. Written as DNA, the CDR3 is TGCGCCAGCAGCCAAGTCCAAAACCAAGAGACCCAGTACTTC. Protein sequence: CASSQVQNQETQYF.

This clonotype was observed a few times. V is TRBV29-1 and J is TRBJ1-4, with D possibly TRBD1 on 5 matching bases. Germline CDR1 SQVTM, CDR2 ANQGSEA. The CDR3 spans 12 residues. V dropped 7 bases and J dropped 8 bases, with 14 bases sitting between them. The CDR3 DNA follows: TGCAGCGCCCTGGGGTGGGGCGAAAAACTGTTTTTT. Encoded protein: CSALGWGEKLFF.

This clonotype was picked up many times. The chain couples TRBV4-1 to TRBJ2-5; D is unclear. Germline CDR1 and CDR2: MGHRA and YSYEKL. The CDR3 sequence is 16 residues long. Trimming pared 1 base from V and 4 bases from J, leaving 16 bases between. The CDR3 DNA reads TGCGCCAGCAGCCAAGTCACTTCGCGGATCGGAGAGACCCAGTACTTC. It encodes CASSQVTSRIGETQYF.

This clonotype was observed a handful of times. The gene calls are TRBV7-9 and TRBJ1-2, with D possibly being TRBD1 (5 bases). V was shortened by 2 bases and J by 5 bases, with 15 bases between the two germline ends. CDR1 and CDR2 from the germline V gene are SEHNR and FQNEAQ (reference sequence). The CDR3 loop spans 15 amino acids. CDR3 bases: TGTGCCAGCAGCTTAATACAGTCCCCAGGGTATGGCTACACCTTC. Protein sequence: CASSLIQSPGYGYTF.